The rows below give T cell receptor beta chains drawn from one sample of a study of blood T cell repertoires in COVID-19. Assay: immunoSEQ multiplex PCR; the TCRdb copy retains only in-frame clones and omits some. The repertoire consists of a few hundred thousand clones, with more than 85% occurring once and the leading ten covering under 1.3%. What was sequenced was PBMCs or T cells enriched from blood (not recorded which). The receptors derive from a woman in her thirties who had recovered from COVID-19. Both conserved end residues are part of each CDR3. Fields, in order: clone size, J gene, D gene, V gene, CDR3 DNA, CDR3 protein. A D gene is named only where the DNA matches it firmly. For some rows the clone size is stated as once, few or many, or as a class when expanded; others skip it.

clone_size: -; j_call: TRBJ1-3; d_call: TRBD1; v_call: TRBV27; cdr3_nt: TGTGCCAGCAGTCGACAGGGAACCACTTATTTT; cdr3_aa: CASSRQGTTYF
clone_size: once; j_call: TRBJ1-4; d_call: TRBD1; v_call: TRBV10-3; cdr3_nt: TGTGCCATCAGCTCGGGACAGGCAACTAATGAAAAACTGTTTTTT; cdr3_aa: CAISSGQATNEKLFF
clone_size: -; j_call: TRBJ1-1; d_call: -; v_call: TRBV5-1; cdr3_nt: TGCGCCAGCAGCCCGGACAGAGTTGGCACTGAAGCTTTCTTT; cdr3_aa: CASSPDRVGTEAFF
clone_size: -; j_call: TRBJ2-1; d_call: -; v_call: TRBV19; cdr3_nt: TGTGCCAGTAGTATAGGAGGCGGGGGCAACAATGAGCAGTTCTTC; cdr3_aa: CASSIGGGGNNEQFF
clone_size: -; j_call: TRBJ2-7; d_call: -; v_call: TRBV11-2; cdr3_nt: TGTGCCAGCAGCGCCCCAGGGTTAGGGCAGTACTTC; cdr3_aa: CASSAPGLGQYF
clone_size: -; j_call: TRBJ2-5; d_call: TRBD2; v_call: TRBV7-6; cdr3_nt: TGTGCCAGCAGCTCCCTCTTTTCTGCGGGGGGGTTACAAGAGACCCAGTACTTC; cdr3_aa: CASSSLFSAGGLQETQYF
clone_size: -; j_call: TRBJ2-5; d_call: TRBD1; v_call: TRBV3-1/TRBV3-2; cdr3_nt: TGTGCCAGCAGACTTGACAGGGGGGGAGTTGGCGAGACCCAGTACTTC; cdr3_aa: CASRLDRGGVGETQYF
clone_size: -; j_call: TRBJ1-4; d_call: -; v_call: TRBV28; cdr3_nt: TGTGCCAGCACCGATCCTTCGGGGGGGGTTCCTAATGAAAAACTGTTTTTT; cdr3_aa: CASTDPSGGVPNEKLFF
clone_size: -; j_call: TRBJ1-1; d_call: TRBD1; v_call: TRBV13; cdr3_nt: TGTGCCAGCAGGAGGGGACAGCCGAACACTGAAGCTTTCTTT; cdr3_aa: CASRRGQPNTEAFF
clone_size: -; j_call: TRBJ1-5; d_call: -; v_call: TRBV19; cdr3_nt: TGTGCCAGTAGTCCGCTCGGGGAGCCCCAGCATTTT; cdr3_aa: CASSPLGEPQHF
clone_size: few; j_call: TRBJ2-7; d_call: -; v_call: TRBV6-5; cdr3_nt: TGTGCCAGCAGTACTCGCGCTGAGCAGTACTTC; cdr3_aa: CASSTRAEQYF
clone_size: -; j_call: TRBJ1-1; d_call: TRBD1; v_call: TRBV19; cdr3_nt: TGTGCCAGTAGTTCAGACAGGGGGGCGAACACTGAAGCTTTCTTT; cdr3_aa: CASSSDRGANTEAFF
clone_size: few; j_call: TRBJ1-3; d_call: TRBD1; v_call: TRBV28; cdr3_nt: TGTGCCAGCAGTTCCGGGACAGGGGTAGGAAACACCATATATTTT; cdr3_aa: CASSSGTGVGNTIYF
clone_size: -; j_call: TRBJ2-1; d_call: TRBD1; v_call: TRBV5-4; cdr3_nt: TGTGCCAGCAGCTGGGATAACAGGGGTTACAATGAGCAGTTCTTC; cdr3_aa: CASSWDNRGYNEQFF
clone_size: -; j_call: TRBJ1-6; d_call: -; v_call: TRBV5-8; cdr3_nt: TGTGCCAGCAGCTTTGAGAGGGGCCCGGGGGATTCACCCCTCCACTTT; cdr3_aa: CASSFERGPGDSPLHF
clone_size: -; j_call: TRBJ1-5; d_call: -; v_call: TRBV11-2; cdr3_nt: TGTGCCAGCAGCTTAGGTTCAGGGGTTGATCAGCCCCAGCATTTT; cdr3_aa: CASSLGSGVDQPQHF
clone_size: -; j_call: TRBJ2-2; d_call: -; v_call: TRBV19; cdr3_nt: TGTGCCAGTAGTATAGTGGGGCAGGGGACCGGGGAGCTGTTTTTT; cdr3_aa: CASSIVGQGTGELFF